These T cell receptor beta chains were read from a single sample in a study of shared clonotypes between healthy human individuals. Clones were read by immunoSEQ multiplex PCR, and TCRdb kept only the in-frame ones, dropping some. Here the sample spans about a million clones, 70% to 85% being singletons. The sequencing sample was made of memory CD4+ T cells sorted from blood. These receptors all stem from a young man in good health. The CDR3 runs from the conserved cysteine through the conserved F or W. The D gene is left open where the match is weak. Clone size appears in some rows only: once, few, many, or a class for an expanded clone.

TGTGCCAGCAGCATACAAGAGAACACTGAAGCTTTCTTT CASSIQENTEAFF TRBJ1-1 . few TRBV7-3
TGTGCCAGCAGCGGGGCTACAGGCCGCTCCTACGAGCAGTACTTC CASSGATGRSYEQYF TRBJ2-7 . few TRBV7-8
TGTGCCAGCAGACAAGGACAGCCTTCGGGTTCACCCCTCCACTTT CASRQGQPSGSPLHF TRBJ1-6 . . TRBV5-8
TGTGCCAGCAGTTCACAGGGAAACTATGGCTACACCTTC CASSSQGNYGYTF TRBJ1-2 . . TRBV28
TGTGCCAGCAGCTTGGACAGGGATGGAAACACCATATATTTT CASSLDRDGNTIYF TRBJ1-3 TRBD1 once TRBV13
TGTGCCAGCAGCTTAATGTCTAGCAGCTACGAGCAGTACTTC CASSLMSSSYEQYF TRBJ2-7 . . TRBV7-2
TGTGCCATCAGTGGACAACCAGGGGATGAGCAGTACTTC CAISGQPGDEQYF TRBJ2-7 . . TRBV10-3
TGTGCCAGCTCGGACCGGGACAGGGCTAACTATGGCTACACCTTC CASSDRDRANYGYTF TRBJ1-2 TRBD1 . TRBV6-6
TGCGCCAGCGCCTCGCAGGACTATGGCTACACCTTC CASASQDYGYTF TRBJ1-2 . . TRBV5-1
TGTGCCTGGGGGCCGGACAAGCCTAATTCACCCCTCCACTTT CAWGPDKPNSPLHF TRBJ1-6 . . TRBV30
TGTGCCTGGAGTGTAGGCGGGGGGGCGGTGACCCAGTACTTC CAWSVGGGAVTQYF TRBJ2-5 TRBD2 . TRBV30
TGTGCCAGCAGTTTCGGCGGGGGGGCAAAAAATGAGCAGTTCTTC CASSFGGGAKNEQFF TRBJ2-1 TRBD2 . TRBV28
TGTGCCAGCAGCTTGGGCACTAGCGGCCCCTACGAGCAGTACTTC CASSLGTSGPYEQYF TRBJ2-7 TRBD2 . TRBV5-4
TGTGCCAGCAGCCCGGGACACCTCTACGAGCAGTACTTC CASSPGHLYEQYF TRBJ2-7 . . TRBV5-6
TGTGCCAGCAGCCCGACTAGCGTGAGGGGGGAGACCCAGTACTTC CASSPTSVRGETQYF TRBJ2-5 TRBD2 . TRBV27
TGTGCCAGCAGCTTGGGAGGGGCAGGGCAGCCCCAGCATTTT CASSLGGAGQPQHF TRBJ1-5 . . TRBV11-2
TGTGCCGGCAGCACAGGGTTAGGAAACACCATATATTTT CAGSTGLGNTIYF TRBJ1-3 . . TRBV28
TGTGCCAGCAGTGAAGGGACGAGTAGTAAGACCCAGTACTTC CASSEGTSSKTQYF TRBJ2-5 . . TRBV2
TGTGCCAGCACAAAGAAGGGGACAGGGGGGTACGAGCAGTACTTC CASTKKGTGGYEQYF TRBJ2-7 TRBD1 few TRBV7-2
TGCGCCAGCAGCTTGGACGCCTCCTACGAGCAGTACTTC CASSLDASYEQYF TRBJ2-7 . . TRBV5-1
TGTGCCAGCAGTCCTGAGATGGGCTACACCTTC CASSPEMGYTF TRBJ1-2 . . TRBV12-1
TGCGCCAGCAGCTTCGGGGAGCCACCCCTCCACTTT CASSFGEPPLHF TRBJ1-6 . . TRBV5-1
TGTGCCAGCAGCCTTATGAGGGCCAGCCACGAGCAGTACTTC CASSLMRASHEQYF TRBJ2-7 . . TRBV11-2
TGTGCCAGCAGCCAAGGGTCCCTCAGGGATCATAGGGATACGCAGTATTTT CASSQGSLRDHRDTQYF TRBJ2-3 . . TRBV14
TGTGCCAGTAGTATAGCGGGACAGGGTGAAGCTTTCTTT CASSIAGQGEAFF TRBJ1-1 TRBD1 . TRBV19
TGTGCCAGCAGCTCGCTTAGCGGGAAAACAGATACGCAGTATTTT CASSSLSGKTDTQYF TRBJ2-3 TRBD2 . TRBV5-4
TGTGCCAGTTCCCTTAGGGCCCGAGGAGGGGTTTTCCCTTCGAAGGGCTCCTACGAGCAGTACTTC CASSLRARGGVFPSKGSYEQYF TRBJ2-7 . . TRBV19
TGTGCCAGCAGCGACTGGACAGGGCTAAAGGCTACCTACGAGCAGTACTTC CASSDWTGLKATYEQYF TRBJ2-7 TRBD1 . TRBV9
TGTGCCAGTAGGCAGCTCTCCCAAGAGACCCAGTACTTC CASRQLSQETQYF TRBJ2-5 . . TRBV19
TGTGCCAGCAGCTTCGGGACAGGGAACTATGGCTACACCTTC CASSFGTGNYGYTF TRBJ1-2 TRBD1 . TRBV5-5
TGTGCCAGCAGTGCGAACGGCCGAAACGAGCAGTTCTTC CASSANGRNEQFF TRBJ2-1 . . TRBV2
TGTGCCAGCAGCTCGGGACTAGCGCTCTACGAGCAGTACTTC CASSSGLALYEQYF TRBJ2-7 TRBD2 once TRBV5-4
TGTGCCACCAGCCTGGTGGACAGCTACGAGCAGTACTTC CATSLVDSYEQYF TRBJ2-7 . . TRBV15
TGTGCCAGCAGCGTATCGGGACAGGAGGTGACCCAGTACTTC CASSVSGQEVTQYF TRBJ2-5 TRBD1 few TRBV9
TGTGCCAGCAGGCAGGGATCCGGAAACACCATATATTTT CASRQGSGNTIYF TRBJ1-3 . . TRBV11-2
TGCAGCGCTAGCGGGATCACCCAAGAGACCCAGTACTTC CSASGITQETQYF TRBJ2-5 TRBD2 . TRBV29-1
TGCGCCAGCAGCTTGTACGTGGGCTCCTACGAGCAGTACTTC CASSLYVGSYEQYF TRBJ2-7 . few TRBV5-1
TGTGCCTGGGGCCCTACAGGGATGGAGACCCAGTACTTC CAWGPTGMETQYF TRBJ2-5 . . TRBV30
TGTGCCAGCAGTGAAATAGGGGGGCGCTTAACAGATACGCAGTATTTT CASSEIGGRLTDTQYF TRBJ2-3 . . TRBV2
TGTGCCAGCAGTACGGGGGCGGGCACTGAAGCTTTCTTT CASSTGAGTEAFF TRBJ1-1 . few TRBV2
TGTGCCAGCAGCTCGCTTGGGGGCCAGCCCCAGCATTTT CASSSLGGQPQHF TRBJ1-5 . . TRBV7-9
TGTGCCAGTAGTATCCTATCCCAGCGCACTGAAGCTTTCTTT CASSILSQRTEAFF TRBJ1-1 . . TRBV19
TGCAGCGCGCACCGGGACAGGGGCGAGCAGTACTTC CSAHRDRGEQYF TRBJ2-7 TRBD1 . TRBV29-1
TGTGCCAGCAGTGAATCAATAGGAGGGACACATACCTACAATGAGCAGTTCTTC CASSESIGGTHTYNEQFF TRBJ2-1 . . TRBV25-1
TGTGCCAGTAGTCACAGTTACGAGCAGTACTTC CASSHSYEQYF TRBJ2-7 . . TRBV19
TGTGCCAGCTCACCCACCCGGGACCGCGGGAACACTGAAGCTTTCTTT CASSPTRDRGNTEAFF TRBJ1-1 . . TRBV18
TGTGCCAGCAGAATACAGGGTGCCTCCACCGGGGAGCTGTTTTTT CASRIQGASTGELFF TRBJ2-2 . . TRBV6-5
TGTGCCAGCAGTGGGTTAGCCCATGAGCAGTTCTTC CASSGLAHEQFF TRBJ2-1 . . TRBV2
TGCGCCAGCAGCTTGGGACAGGGCCCGGAAAAACTGTTTTTT CASSLGQGPEKLFF TRBJ1-4 TRBD1 . TRBV5-1
TGTGCCAGCAGCATAAGTACTGGCGGGACTAGAGTTTCAAATGAGCAGTTCTTC CASSISTGGTRVSNEQFF TRBJ2-1 TRBD2 . TRBV9
TGTGCCAGCAGCCTGGGGGCCCTACAGGGAGTCATCTATGGCTACACCTTC CASSLGALQGVIYGYTF TRBJ1-2 . . TRBV5-5
TGTGCCAGCAGCGTACTGGACTATTCCTACGAGCAGTACTTC CASSVLDYSYEQYF TRBJ2-7 . . TRBV9
TGTGCCAGCAGTTCCGTGGGGGGCTACACCTTC CASSSVGGYTF TRBJ1-2 . . TRBV2
TGTGCCATCAGCCGGGACAGCAACACTGAAGCTTTCTTT CAISRDSNTEAFF TRBJ1-1 TRBD1 many TRBV10-3